Below are 22 T cell receptor beta chains sequenced from a single sample in a study of CD8 T cells in ankylosing spondylitis. From the 5' RACE reads, TCRdb called clonotypes with MiXCR, one entry per CDR3 protein. The sample comprises 150,000 to 200,000 distinct CDR3 sequences, around 18% of which are singletons, and over 7% rests with the top ten. The sequenced sample was blood, either unsorted or a sorted T cell fraction (not recorded which). Receptors were obtained from a male donor with ankylosing spondylitis or in good health (not recorded which).

The chain recombines TRBV12-3 or TRBV12-4 with TRBJ2-5; perhaps TRBD1 as D (5 bases). The V end was cut by 1 base, the J end by 5 bases, with 8 bases between. The CDR3 totals 13 residues. The CDR3 DNA follows: TGTGCCAGCAGTTTAGTTCAGGGTGAGACCCAGTACTTC. Translating it yields CASSLVQGETQYF.

The V gene is TRBV7-2, the J gene TRBJ2-1, with 9 bases fitting TRBD1. Germline CDR1 reads SGHTA; CDR2 reads FQGNSA. CDR3 length: 17 residues. Unmatched junction bases numbered 12, after V lost 5 bases and J lost 4 bases. The DNA of the CDR3 is TGTGCCAGCAGCCTCAGGGGCGGGACAGGGATATACAATGAGCAGTTCTTC. Residues: CASSLRGGTGIYNEQFF.

This clonotype was recorded at least ten times. V is TRBV2 and J is TRBJ1-1; TRBD1 is a possible D gene (5 bases). Trimming removed 1 base from V and 11 bases from J, with 14 bases in between. The germline V gene has CDR1 SNHLY and CDR2 FYNNEI. This CDR3 contains 13 residues. As DNA, the CDR3 is TGTGCCAGCAGTGAAGAGGGGACTCTTTTGGCTTTCTTT. Translating it yields CASSEEGTLLAFF.

This clonotype was seen at least ten times. The chain employs TRBV19 and TRBJ2-1, with TRBD1 as a possible D gene (6 bases). CDR1 LNHDA and CDR2 SQIVND come from the germline V gene (reference sequence). The length of the CDR3 is 15 residues. V gave up 8 bases and J gave up 5 bases, with 19 bases separating them. CDR3 in DNA: TGTGCCAGTGCAATAAGAGGACAGCATAACAATGAGCAGTTCTTC. As protein: CASAIRGQHNNEQFF. The complete variable domain, with remaining parts taken from reference TRBV19 and TRBJ2-1, reads DGGITQSPKYLFRKEGQNVTLSCEQNLNHDAMYWYRQDPGQGLRLIYYSQIVNDFQKGDIAEGYSVSREKKESFPLTVTSAQKNPTAFYLCASAIRGQHNNEQFFGPGTRLTVL.

The DNA for the CDR3 is TGCGCCAGCAGCCTCGGACTAGCGGGAGCTCGAAGGGACGAGCAGTACTTC. As protein: CASSLGLAGARRDEQYF. The chain carries TRBV5-1 and TRBJ2-7, with TRBD2 matching 13 bases. With V trimmed by 4 bases and J by 5 bases, 12 bases remained unmatched. This CDR3 is built from 17 residues. CDR1 and CDR2 (germline): SGHRS, YFSETQ.

In its sample, this clonotype was seen many times. J is TRBJ2-7 and V is TRBV27, with D perhaps matching TRBD1 (6 bases). Germline V CDR1 and CDR2: MNHEY, SMNVEV (reference sequence). The germline V and J ends were trimmed by 3 bases and 2 bases, with 14 bases remaining between them. The CDR3 has 15 amino acids. Here the CDR3 reads CASSLNRDKPYEQYF. The CDR3, as DNA: TGTGCCAGCAGTTTGAACCGGGACAAGCCCTACGAGCAGTACTTC.

J is TRBJ2-2 and V is TRBV6-1; D possibly corresponds to TRBD2 (6 bases). Trimming pared 6 bases from V and 5 bases from J, leaving 13 bases between. Germline lookup yields CDR1 MNHNS and CDR2 SASEGT. This CDR3 contains 14 residues. DNA for the CDR3: TGTGCCAGCAGCGGCTCTGGGGGGACCGGGGAGCTGTTTTTT. Its translation: CASSGSGGTGELFF.

This clonotype was counted at least ten times. The chain combines TRBV20-1 with TRBJ1-5, with 9 bases aligning to TRBD1. The CDR3 has 16 amino acids. Per germline, CDR1 DFQATT and CDR2 SNEGSKA (reference sequence). Germline trimming cut 2 bases from V and 5 bases from J; bases unmatched to any gene: 10. CDR3 coding DNA: TGCAGTGCTAGACACTTCCCCGGGACAGGGTATCAGCCCCAGCATTTT. Translating gives CSARHFPGTGYQPQHF.

The J gene is TRBJ2-1, the V gene TRBV12-3 or TRBV12-4, with 10 bases matching TRBD2. V lost 0 bases, J lost 8 bases, and 4 bases stayed unmatched. The CDR3 runs to 15 residues. The DNA of the CDR3 is TGTGCCAGCAGTTTAGCACTAGCGGGAATGTATGAGCAGTTCTTC. Its protein product is CASSLALAGMYEQFF.

This clonotype was seen repeatedly, ten times or more. The chain has TRBV20-1 and TRBJ1-5; D gene ambiguous. The germline gives CDR1 DFQATT, CDR2 SNEGSKA (reference sequence). CDR3 size: 12 residues. Trimming cost V 2 bases and J 7 bases, with 9 bases left between them. CDR3 DNA: TGCAGTGCTAGACAACTGGGCCAGCCCCAGCATTTT. Its protein is CSARQLGQPQHF.

The V gene is TRBV7-6, the J gene TRBJ2-3; D is perhaps TRBD2 (5 bases). The V end was cut by 5 bases, the J end by 5 bases, with 20 bases between. Germline CDR1 is SGHVS and CDR2 is FNYEAQ. The length of the CDR3 is 16 residues. The CDR3 region has the DNA TGTGCCAGCAGCCTCCGTTGGACTGGGGATCTAGATACGCAGTATTTT. Encoded protein: CASSLRWTGDLDTQYF.

Turning to this clonotype: With a much larger clone just one base away, this may be a read error. The rearrangement joins TRBV12-3 or TRBV12-4 to TRBJ1-2; D is undetermined. The CDR3 spans 15 residues. The CDR3 bases are TGTGCCAGCAGTTTCCGGAACACAGCTAACTATGGCTACATCTTC. Its translation: CASSFRNTANYGYIF.

Notes on this clonotype: A much larger clone differs from this one at a single base, so this may be a read error. V usage is TRBV5-1 and J usage is TRBJ2-1, with D possibly TRBD1 on 5 matching bases. Germline V lookup: CDR1 SGHRS, CDR2 YFSETQ. The CDR3 runs to 13 residues. DNA for the CDR3: TGCGCCGGCAGCCCTGCGACAGAAAATGAGCAGTTCTTC. As protein: CAGSPATENEQFF.

This clonotype was counted at least ten times. CDR3 residues: CASSQDRGTQDGYTF. The CDR3 bases are TGTGCCAGCAGCCAAGATCGTGGGACACAAGATGGCTACACCTTC. The chain joins TRBV4-2 to TRBJ1-2; D may be TRBD1 (6 bases). Trimming stripped 0 bases from V and 6 bases from J, with 14 bases between. CDR3 length: 15 residues. CDR1 LGHNA and CDR2 YNFKEQ come from the germline V gene.

This clonotype was seen only a few times. The rearrangement joins TRBV3-1 to TRBJ2-1; 9 bases are a match to TRBD2. This CDR3 has 15 residues. Germline V gene lookup returns CDR1 LGHDT and CDR2 YNNKEL (reference sequence). Losses at the gene ends were 1 base for V and 8 bases for J; bases not matched to a gene: 6. The CDR3 protein is CASSQVREGLDEQFF. The CDR3 DNA follows: TGTGCCAGCAGCCAAGTGCGGGAGGGCCTAGATGAGCAGTTCTTC.

V and J are TRBV27 and TRBJ2-4, with TRBD2 as a possible D gene (5 bases). Germline V gene lookup returns CDR1 MNHEY and CDR2 SMNVEV (reference sequence). Trimming pared 7 bases from V and 1 base from J, leaving 17 bases between. The CDR3 has 16 residues. The chain's CDR3 is CASKTFVGEAKNIQYF. The CDR3 DNA is TGTGCCAGCAAAACTTTTGTGGGAGAGGCCAAAAACATTCAGTACTTC.

V and J are TRBV12-3 or TRBV12-4 and TRBJ2-5; D unclear. Trimming removed 10 bases at V and 5 bases at J, with 14 bases between. The CDR3 loop spans 12 amino acids. The CDR3, as DNA: TGTGCCACCGCCGCCGGCGCGGAGACCCAGTACTTC. Its protein is CATAAGAETQYF.

This clonotype was seen many times. This chain links TRBV29-1 with TRBJ2-7; D is possibly TRBD2 (5 bases). The CDR3 is made up of 13 amino acids. V was cut by 0 bases and J by 3 bases, with 9 bases left in between. Germline CDR1 reads SQVTM; CDR2 reads ANQGSEA. The CDR3 DNA is TGCAGCGTTGAAGAAGGAGGTGGCTACGAGCAGTACTTC. This translates into CSVEEGGGYEQYF.

This clonotype came up a few times. The chain couples TRBV10-3 to TRBJ1-5; 7 bases match TRBD1. The V and J ends lost 5 bases and 5 bases, in that order; junction bases with no gene match: 3. CDR1 and CDR2 (germline): ENHRY, SYGVKD. The CDR3 extends over 13 amino acids. CDR3 amino acids: CAISKGADQPQHF. The CDR3 DNA reads as TGTGCCATCAGTAAGGGGGCCGATCAGCCCCAGCATTTT.

This clonotype was recorded many times. The chain couples TRBV20-1 to TRBJ2-2; 7 bases fit TRBD1. The CDR3 is made up of 15 amino acids. Trimming cost V 6 bases and J 4 bases; bases outside gene matches: 11. Germline V gene data show CDR1 as DFQATT and CDR2 as SNEGSKA (reference sequence). The CDR3 bases are TGCAGTGCCCCCCGACAGGGAGTCGGCACCGGGGAGCTGTTTTTT. Translation: CSAPRQGVGTGELFF.

The chain employs TRBV3-1 and TRBJ2-2, with D unresolved. Looked up from germline, CDR1 is LGHDT and CDR2 is YNNKEL (reference sequence). The CDR3 sequence is 11 residues long. V was pared by 3 bases and J by 6 bases, with 2 bases between. The CDR3: CASSHPGELFF. The CDR3 DNA follows: TGTGCCAGCAGCCACCCCGGGGAGCTGTTTTTT.

V gene TRBV28 combines with J gene TRBJ2-3; 12 nucleotides line up with TRBD2. J gave up 5 bases and V 8 bases, and 8 bases lay outside the gene matches. The germline gives CDR1 MDHEN, CDR2 SYDVKM. This CDR3 is built from 15 residues. The CDR3 DNA is TGTGCCAGCGCTTCGCTAGCGGGAGGGAAAGATACGCAGTATTTT. Encoded protein: CASASLAGGKDTQYF. The whole variable domain, filled in from reference TRBV28 and TRBJ2-3, reads DVKVTQSSRYLVKRTGEKVFLECVQDMDHENMFWYRQDPGLGLRLIYFSYDVKMKEKGDIPEGYSVSREKKERFSLILESASTNQTSMYLCASASLAGGKDTQYFGPGTRLTVL.